The 30 T cell receptor beta chains presented below share a single source sample, sequenced in a study of identical twins. From the 5' RACE reads, TCRdb called clonotypes with MiXCR, one entry per CDR3 protein. The sample carries some 500,000 distinct CDR3 sequences, about 20% recorded once. This same sample was also part of a study on T cells expressing NK-cell markers.

The sequencing sample was made of CD4+ T cells sorted from blood. The receptors derive from a woman aged 18 to 35 in good health.

The genes are TRBV7-2 and TRBJ1-5; a weak D match, TRBD1 (6 bases). The CDR3 runs to 14 residues. V was cut by 5 bases and J by 3 bases, with 11 bases left in between. Germline CDR1 is SGHTA and CDR2 is FQGNSA. The DNA of the CDR3 is TGTGCCAGCAGCCCAGACAGGCACAATCAGCCCCAGCATTTT. Its protein is CASSPDRHNQPQHF.

The chain employs TRBV7-2 and TRBJ2-3, with TRBD1 as a possible D gene (5 bases). This CDR3 region has 14 residues. V lost 3 bases, J lost 2 bases, and 9 bases lay in between. The germline V gene has CDR1 SGHTA and CDR2 FQGNSA. The CDR3, as DNA: TGTGCCAGCAGCTTCTCTGGGGCCACAGATACGCAGTATTTT. Protein sequence: CASSFSGATDTQYF.

This chain uses TRBV7-2 with TRBJ2-2; 7 bases are a match to TRBD2. Germline lookup yields CDR1 SGHTA and CDR2 FQGNSA. The CDR3 has 16 residues. J gave up 4 bases and V 5 bases, and 10 bases lay outside the gene matches. CDR3 protein: CASSLLGGGVTGELFF. The CDR3 coding sequence is TGTGCCAGCAGCCTTCTTGGGGGAGGGGTCACCGGGGAGCTGTTTTTT.

This clonotype occurred a few times. The genes are TRBV5-1 and TRBJ1-1; 7 bases match TRBD1. V was pared by 4 bases and J by 1 base, with 7 bases of the junction left unmatched. The V gene's germline CDR1 is SGHRS and CDR2 YFSETQ. This CDR3 region has 15 residues. CDR3 region: CASSLKTGTNTEAFF. CDR3 sequence (DNA): TGCGCCAGCAGCCTCAAGACAGGGACGAACACTGAAGCTTTCTTT. The entire variable domain, with the rest obtained from reference TRBV5-1 and TRBJ1-1, is as follows: KAGVTQTPRYLIKTRGQQVTLSCSPISGHRSVSWYQQTPGQGLQFLFEYFSETQRNKGNFPGRFSGRQFSNSRSEMNVSTLELGDSALYLCASSLKTGTNTEAFFGQGTRLTVV.

The sample holds a few counts of this clonotype. The V call is TRBV14, the J call TRBJ2-7; 7 bases align to TRBD1. CDR1 is SGHDN, CDR2 FVKESK, per germline. This CDR3 region has 14 residues. V gave up 4 bases and J gave up 2 bases; unmatched junction bases: 5. For the CDR3, the DNA is TGTGCCAGCAGCCCTTGGACAGGCCCCTACGAGCAGTACTTC. Translated: CASSPWTGPYEQYF.

This clonotype was seen only once. V and J are TRBV9 and TRBJ1-5; D unresolved. The length of the CDR3 is 13 residues. In germline, CDR1 is SGDLS, CDR2 YYNGEE. V lost 0 bases and J 8 bases, leaving 9 bases between the germline ends. CDR3 in DNA: TGTGCCAGCAGCGTAGGAGGAGTGGAGCCCCAGCATTTT. Its translation is CASSVGGVEPQHF.

The V gene is TRBV18, the J gene TRBJ2-7; D remains ambiguous. Trimming pared 3 bases from V and 3 bases from J, leaving 15 bases between. Germline CDR1 KGHSH, CDR2 LQKENI. The CDR3 totals 15 residues. The CDR3 sequence: CASSPLDGSLYEQYF. The CDR3 region has the DNA TGTGCCAGCTCACCCCTGGACGGTTCCCTCTACGAGCAGTACTTC. The full variable domain, with the rest looked up from reference TRBV18 and TRBJ2-7, is NAGVMQNPRHLVRRRGQEARLRCSPMKGHSHVYWYRQLPEEGLKFMVYLQKENIIDESGMPKERFSAEFPKEGPSILRIQQVVRGDSAAYFCASSPLDGSLYEQYFGPGTRLTVT.

This clonotype was seen only a few times. The rearrangement uses TRBV6-2 or TRBV6-3 and TRBJ2-7; 11 nucleotides agree with TRBD2. Germline V gene sequence: CDR1 MNHEY, CDR2 SVGEGT. Losses at the gene ends were 5 bases for V and 7 bases for J; bases not matched to a gene: 10. The CDR3 sequence is 15 residues long. This chain's CDR3 is CASSRPGLAVQEQYF. CDR3 nucleotides: TGTGCCAGCAGTCGCCCGGGACTAGCGGTTCAGGAGCAGTACTTC.

This clonotype appeared a single time. V is TRBV7-9 and J is TRBJ1-6; perhaps TRBD1 as D (6 bases). The CDR3 has 13 residues. The germline CDR1 and CDR2 sequences are SEHNR and FQNEAQ (reference sequence). Trimming took 6 bases from V and 8 from J, leaving 11 bases between them. CDR3 sequence: CASSPDSYSPLHF. CDR3 in DNA: TGTGCCAGCAGTCCGGACAGTTATTCACCCCTCCACTTT. Full variable domain (rest looked up from reference TRBV7-9 and TRBJ1-6): DTGVSQNPRHKITKRGQNVTFRCDPISEHNRLYWYRQTLGQGPEFLTYFQNEAQLEKSRLLSDRFSAERPKGSFSTLEIQRTEQGDSAMYLCASSPDSYSPLHFGNGTRLTVT.

The V gene is TRBV10-3, the J gene TRBJ2-3; D not certain. Trimming removed 7 bases from V and 4 bases from J, with 6 bases in between. From germline, CDR1 is ENHRY and CDR2 SYGVKD. The CDR3 is 11 amino acids. The DNA of the CDR3 is TGTGCCATCATGATGGCAGATACGCAGTATTTT. Residues: CAIMMADTQYF.

The sample holds many counts of this clonotype. The chain couples TRBV20-1 to TRBJ2-7; 10 nucleotides agree with TRBD2. The CDR3 consists of 15 residues. J gave up 3 bases and V 6 bases, and 11 bases lay outside the gene matches. CDR1 and CDR2 from the germline V gene are DFQATT and SNEGSKA (reference sequence). CDR3 residues: CSAQPPSGSVYEQYF. The DNA of the CDR3 is TGCAGTGCCCAACCGCCTAGCGGGAGTGTCTACGAGCAGTACTTC.

Only a few counts were recorded for this clonotype. The J gene is TRBJ2-1, the V gene TRBV7-9, with 10 positions matching TRBD1. Trimming took 6 bases from V and 1 from J; bases not matched to a gene: 6. The V gene's germline CDR1 is SEHNR and CDR2 FQNEAQ (reference sequence). The CDR3 is 16 amino acids. The CDR3 loop is CASSPRQGASYNEQFF. The CDR3 coding sequence is TGTGCCAGCAGTCCTCGACAGGGGGCTTCCTACAATGAGCAGTTCTTC.

The DNA for the CDR3 is TGCAGTGCTAGGGGGACTGCGTCTAGGGAGCAGTACTTC. Its protein product is CSARGTASREQYF. V gene TRBV20-1 combines with J gene TRBJ2-7; a weak D match, TRBD2 (6 bases). Trimming took 3 bases from V and 7 from J, leaving 16 bases between them. The germline V gene has CDR1 DFQATT and CDR2 SNEGSKA (reference sequence). The CDR3 runs 13 residues.

The chain links TRBV29-1 to TRBJ2-5; 7 bases match TRBD1. Unmatched junction bases numbered 10, after V lost 8 bases and J lost 1 base. This CDR3 comprises 14 residues. Germline V gives CDR1 SQVTM, CDR2 ANQGSEA. Here the CDR3 reads CSLRDRVSQETQYF. CDR3 bases: TGCAGCCTCCGGGACAGAGTCAGCCAAGAGACCCAGTACTTC.

The rearrangement joins TRBV5-5 to TRBJ2-7, with a weak D call TRBD1 (6 bases). Germline V gene data show CDR1 as SGHKS and CDR2 as YYEKEE (reference sequence). The V end was cut by 5 bases, the J end by 5 bases, with 11 bases between. This CDR3 has 12 residues. The CDR3, as DNA: TGTGCCAGCAGATCACAGGGAAACGAGCAGTACTTC. This translates into CASRSQGNEQYF.

This clonotype was found a few times. CDR3 nucleotide sequence: TGTGCCAGCAGCCGGGGTCGGGAGAGTGAGCAGTACTTC. Protein: CASSRGRESEQYF. This sequence joins TRBV7-8 and TRBJ2-7; a weak D match, TRBD2 (6 bases). The CDR3 has 13 amino acids. Germline-derived CDR1 and CDR2 are SGHVS and FQNEAQ. Trimming removed 5 bases at V and 7 bases at J, with 15 bases between.

The V call is TRBV6-5, the J call TRBJ1-1; 8 bases line up with TRBD1. V lost 2 bases to trimming and J lost 8 bases; unmatched junction nucleotides: 4. There are 13 residues in the CDR3. CDR1 is MNHEY, CDR2 SVGAGI, per germline. In DNA, the CDR3 is TGTGCCAGCAGTTACCGATACAGGGGGGAAGCTTTCTTT. Translating gives CASSYRYRGEAFF.

This chain links TRBV6-5 with TRBJ2-3, with 12 bases lining up with TRBD2. The CDR3 extends over 17 amino acids. V lost 2 bases and J lost 5; bases outside the gene matches: 8. Germline CDR1 is MNHEY and CDR2 is SVGAGI. The CDR3 bases are TGTGCCAGCAGTTACACTAGCGGGAGGAAGAGGGGAGATACGCAGTATTTT. This gives the protein CASSYTSGRKRGDTQYF.

The chain has TRBV12-3 or TRBV12-4 and TRBJ2-3; D is undetermined. The CDR3 contains 13 residues. The ends were cut back, 6 bases at V and 1 base at J, with 8 bases in the middle. As DNA, the CDR3 is TGTGCCAGCAGGAAAGAAGGCACAGATACGCAGTATTTT. It is translated as CASRKEGTDTQYF.

This clonotype was recorded many times. This sequence joins TRBV12-3 or TRBV12-4 and TRBJ1-4, with 7 positions matching TRBD1. The CDR3 loop spans 15 amino acids. Unmatched junction bases numbered 2, after V lost 0 bases and J lost 4 bases. Here the CDR3 DNA reads TGTGCCAGCAGTTTAGCGGGACAGTTTAATGAAAAACTGTTTTTT. Translated: CASSLAGQFNEKLFF.

CDR3 nucleotides: TGCAGTGCTAGACGAACCGGTTATGGCTACACCTTC. This gives the protein CSARRTGYGYTF. The rearrangement links TRBV20-1 to TRBJ1-2, with no clear D. This CDR3 spans 12 amino acids. The ends were cut back, 2 bases at V and 5 bases at J, with 9 bases in the middle. The germline gives CDR1 DFQATT, CDR2 SNEGSKA (reference sequence).

This clonotype occurred a few times. This chain connects TRBV12-3 or TRBV12-4 to TRBJ2-7; the D is unclear. The CDR3 loop spans 12 amino acids. Trimming removed 3 bases at V and 6 bases at J, with 9 bases between. The CDR3 sequence: CASSFRAVEQYF. CDR3 bases: TGTGCCAGCAGTTTTCGCGCGGTCGAGCAGTACTTC.

This clonotype was counted between two and nine times. This rearrangement joins TRBV7-8 to TRBJ2-2; D unclear. Germline values: CDR1 SGHVS, CDR2 FQNEAQ. The CDR3 has 14 amino acids. The ends were cut back, 3 bases at V and 3 bases at J, with 8 bases in the middle. This CDR3 reads CASSFLGYTGELFF. The CDR3 bases are TGTGCCAGCAGCTTCTTGGGATACACCGGGGAGCTGTTTTTT.

In its sample, this clonotype was seen a few times. The chain employs TRBV7-2 and TRBJ2-1; D unresolved. The CDR3 covers 15 residues. The V end lost 0 bases, the J end lost 4 bases, and 10 bases lay between the germline ends. Germline CDR1 is SGHTA and CDR2 is FQGNSA. CDR3 loop: CASSLASPEYNEQFF. The CDR3 DNA sequence: TGTGCCAGCAGCTTAGCATCACCGGAATACAATGAGCAGTTCTTC.

The chain has TRBV7-2 and TRBJ2-5; TRBD1 agrees at 9 bases. The ends lost 5 bases at V and 5 bases at J; junction bases unmatched: 9. This CDR3 is built from 15 residues. Germline assignment: CDR1 SGHTA and CDR2 FQGNSA. The CDR3: CASSRALQGAETQYF. CDR3 in DNA: TGTGCCAGCAGCAGAGCTCTACAGGGGGCGGAGACCCAGTACTTC.

This sequence joins TRBV20-1 and TRBJ2-5, with D possibly matching TRBD2 (6 bases). The germline V gene has CDR1 DFQATT and CDR2 SNEGSKA (reference sequence). The CDR3 covers 13 residues. V shed 3 bases and J shed 5 bases, with 13 bases lying between them. CDR3 nucleotide sequence: TGCAGTGCTAGGGTTCGGGAGTTGGAGACCCAGTACTTC. It codes for CSARVRELETQYF.

This rearrangement joins TRBV2 to TRBJ1-6; TRBD1 might be the D (5 bases). V shed 7 bases and J shed 9 bases, with 16 bases lying between them. The CDR3 sequence is 14 residues long. From germline, CDR1 is SNHLY and CDR2 FYNNEI. CDR3 amino acids: CASIAGGIGSPLHF. DNA of the CDR3: TGTGCCAGCATCGCTGGGGGGATAGGTTCACCCCTCCACTTT.

The J gene is TRBJ2-5, the V gene TRBV12-3 or TRBV12-4; D is uncertain. The CDR3 totals 13 residues. With 3 bases removed from V and 0 bases from J, the gap between germline ends came to 5 bases. Here the CDR3 DNA reads TGTGCCAGCAGTTTTCCTCACCAAGAGACCCAGTACTTC. Translated, it gives CASSFPHQETQYF.

The chain is built from TRBV6-5 and TRBJ2-1; weak D call: TRBD2 (5 bases). The V end lost 2 bases, the J end lost 5 bases, and 7 bases lay between the germline ends. The germline V gene encodes CDR1 MNHEY and CDR2 SVGAGI. This CDR3 spans 13 amino acids. CDR3 amino acids: CASSYEEDNEQFF. The CDR3 nucleotides read TGTGCCAGCAGTTACGAGGAGGACAATGAGCAGTTCTTC.

In this sample, this clonotype turned up many times. The chain has TRBV6-5 and TRBJ2-7; TRBD1 aligns across 9 bases. The V gene end was trimmed by 0 bases and the J gene end by 5 bases; junction bases not matched to a gene: 11. The CDR3 runs 17 residues. Germline V gives CDR1 MNHEY, CDR2 SVGAGI. In DNA, the CDR3 is TGTGCCAGCAGTTACTCGAGAACGGGACAGGGTCGGGACGAGCAGTACTTC. This codes for CASSYSRTGQGRDEQYF.